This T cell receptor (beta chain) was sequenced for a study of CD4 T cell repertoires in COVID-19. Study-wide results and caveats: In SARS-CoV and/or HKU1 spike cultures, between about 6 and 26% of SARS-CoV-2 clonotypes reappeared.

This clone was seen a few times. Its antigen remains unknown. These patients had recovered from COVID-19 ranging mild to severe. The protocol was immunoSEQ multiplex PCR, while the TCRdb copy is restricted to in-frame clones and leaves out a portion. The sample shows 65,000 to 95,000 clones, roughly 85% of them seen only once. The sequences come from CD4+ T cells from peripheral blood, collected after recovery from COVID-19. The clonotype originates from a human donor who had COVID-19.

CDR3 in amino acids: CASSAAGTSMGGYTF. In nucleotides, the CDR3 is TGCGCCAGCAGCGCTGCCGGGACTTCTATGGGTGGCTACACCTTC. The chain couples TRBV5-1 to TRBJ1-2, with a tentative D call TRBD1 (5 bases). Trimming pared 4 bases from V and 7 bases from J, leaving 20 bases between. The CDR3 covers 15 residues. Germline CDR1 and CDR2: SGHRS and YFSETQ.